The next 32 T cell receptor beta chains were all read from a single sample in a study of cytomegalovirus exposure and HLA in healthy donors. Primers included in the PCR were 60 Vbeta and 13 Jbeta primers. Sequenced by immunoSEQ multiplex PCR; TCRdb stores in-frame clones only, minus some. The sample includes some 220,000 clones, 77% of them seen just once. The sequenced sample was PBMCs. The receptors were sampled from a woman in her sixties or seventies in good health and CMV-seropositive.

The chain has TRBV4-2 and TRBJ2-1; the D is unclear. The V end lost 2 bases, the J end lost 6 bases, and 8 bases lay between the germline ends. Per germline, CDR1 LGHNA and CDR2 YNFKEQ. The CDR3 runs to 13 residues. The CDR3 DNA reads TGTGCCAGCAGCCAATCGCCCAGCAATGAGCAGTTCTTC. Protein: CASSQSPSNEQFF.

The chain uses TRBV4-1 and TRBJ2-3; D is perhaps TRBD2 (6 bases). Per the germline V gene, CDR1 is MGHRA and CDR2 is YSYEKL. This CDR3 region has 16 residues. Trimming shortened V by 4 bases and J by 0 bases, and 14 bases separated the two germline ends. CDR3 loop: CASSLGPGTSTDTQYF. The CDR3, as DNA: TGCGCCAGCAGCCTTGGTCCAGGGACTAGCACAGATACGCAGTATTTT.

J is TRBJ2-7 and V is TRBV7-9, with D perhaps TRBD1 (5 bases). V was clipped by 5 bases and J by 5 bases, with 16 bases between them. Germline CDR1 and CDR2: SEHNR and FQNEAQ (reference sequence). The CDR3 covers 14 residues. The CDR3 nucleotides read TGTGCCAGCAGCCCGCCCTCAGGGAACCACGAGCAGTACTTC. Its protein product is CASSPPSGNHEQYF.

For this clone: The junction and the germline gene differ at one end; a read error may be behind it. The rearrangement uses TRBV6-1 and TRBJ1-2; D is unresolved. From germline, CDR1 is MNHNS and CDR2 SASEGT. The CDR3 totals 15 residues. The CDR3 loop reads CASSLLPDGNYGYTF. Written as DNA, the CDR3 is TGTGCCAGCAGCCTACTCCCGGACGGGAACTATGGCTACACTTTC.

Here the CDR3 DNA reads TGTGCCAGCAGTAATACTGACAGGATGGTTTCTTTCTTT. This encodes CASSNTDRMVSFF. V gene TRBV6-1 combines with J gene TRBJ1-1; perhaps TRBD1 as D (6 bases). V gave up 5 bases and J gave up 12 bases, with 19 bases separating them. In germline, CDR1 is MNHNS, CDR2 SASEGT. CDR3 length: 13 residues.

As DNA, the CDR3 is TGTGCCAGCAGCTTACCCCTAGCGAGCACCTACAATGAGCAGTTCTTC. Translated: CASSLPLASTYNEQFF. The chain carries TRBV5-6 and TRBJ2-1; TRBD2 might be the D (6 bases). CDR3 size: 16 residues. CDR1 and CDR2 (germline): SGHDT, YYEEEE. V lost 2 bases, J lost 2 bases, and 14 bases lay in between.

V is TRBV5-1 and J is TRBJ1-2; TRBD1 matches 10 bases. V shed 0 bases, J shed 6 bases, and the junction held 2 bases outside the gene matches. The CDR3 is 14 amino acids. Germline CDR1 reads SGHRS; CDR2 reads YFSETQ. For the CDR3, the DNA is TGCGCCAGCAGCTTGGTGGGGACAGGGGATGGCTACACCTTC. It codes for CASSLVGTGDGYTF.

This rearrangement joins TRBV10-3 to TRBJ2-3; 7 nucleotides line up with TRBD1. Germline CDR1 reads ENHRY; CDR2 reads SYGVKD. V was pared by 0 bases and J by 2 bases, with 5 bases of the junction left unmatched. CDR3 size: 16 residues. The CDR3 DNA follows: TGTGCCATCAGTGAGTCTCCGGGACAGAACACAGATACGCAGTATTTT. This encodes CAISESPGQNTDTQYF.

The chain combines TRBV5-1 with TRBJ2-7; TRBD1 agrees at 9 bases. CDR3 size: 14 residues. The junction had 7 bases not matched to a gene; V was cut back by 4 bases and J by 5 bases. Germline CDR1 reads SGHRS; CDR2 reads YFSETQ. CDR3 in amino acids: CASSPGQGPDEQYF. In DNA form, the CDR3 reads TGCGCCAGCAGCCCCGGACAGGGGCCGGACGAGCAGTACTTC.

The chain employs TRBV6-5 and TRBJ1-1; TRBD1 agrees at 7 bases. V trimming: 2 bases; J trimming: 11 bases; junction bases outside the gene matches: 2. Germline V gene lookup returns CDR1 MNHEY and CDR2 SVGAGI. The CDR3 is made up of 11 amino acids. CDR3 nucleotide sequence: TGTGCCAGCAGTTACAGGGGGCTTGCTTTCTTT. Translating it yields CASSYRGLAFF.

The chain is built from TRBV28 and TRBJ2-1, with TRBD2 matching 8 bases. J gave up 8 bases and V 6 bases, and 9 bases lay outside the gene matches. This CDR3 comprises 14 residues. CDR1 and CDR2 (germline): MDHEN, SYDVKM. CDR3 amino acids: CASRPGGFLDEQFF. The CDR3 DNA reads TGTGCCAGCAGGCCGGGGGGGTTTTTGGATGAGCAGTTCTTC.

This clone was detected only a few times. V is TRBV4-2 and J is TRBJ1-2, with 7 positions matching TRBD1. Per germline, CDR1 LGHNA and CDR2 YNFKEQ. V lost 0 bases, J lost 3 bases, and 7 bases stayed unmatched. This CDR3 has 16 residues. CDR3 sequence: CASSQDKPRGDYGYTF. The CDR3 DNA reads TGTGCCAGCAGCCAAGATAAGCCCAGGGGGGACTATGGCTACACCTTC.

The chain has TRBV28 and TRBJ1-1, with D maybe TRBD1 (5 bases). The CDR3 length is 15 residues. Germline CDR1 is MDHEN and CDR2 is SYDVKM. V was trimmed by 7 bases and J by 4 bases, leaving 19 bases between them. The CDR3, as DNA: TGTGCCAGCACTGGTCCGGGGGGAGGGATCACTGAAGCTTTCTTT. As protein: CASTGPGGGITEAFF.

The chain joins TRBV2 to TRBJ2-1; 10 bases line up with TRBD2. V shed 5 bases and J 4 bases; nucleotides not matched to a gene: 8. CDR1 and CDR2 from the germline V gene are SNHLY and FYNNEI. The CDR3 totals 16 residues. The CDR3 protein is CASSPVSSGGYNEQFF. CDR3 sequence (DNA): TGTGCCAGCAGTCCAGTTTCTAGCGGGGGTTACAATGAGCAGTTCTTC.

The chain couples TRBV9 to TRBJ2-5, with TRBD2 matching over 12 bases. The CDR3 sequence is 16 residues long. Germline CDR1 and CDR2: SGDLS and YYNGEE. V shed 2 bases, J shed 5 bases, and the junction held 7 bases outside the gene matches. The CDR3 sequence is CASSVQGLAGRETQYF. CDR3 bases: TGTGCCAGCAGCGTTCAGGGACTAGCGGGCCGTGAGACCCAGTACTTC.

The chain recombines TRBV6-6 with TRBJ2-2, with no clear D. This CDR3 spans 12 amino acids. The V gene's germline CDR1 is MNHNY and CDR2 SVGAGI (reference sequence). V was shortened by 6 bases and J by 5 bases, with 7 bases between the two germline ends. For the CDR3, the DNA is TGTGCCAGCAGCCGGAGAACCGGGGAGCTGTTTTTT. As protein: CASSRRTGELFF.

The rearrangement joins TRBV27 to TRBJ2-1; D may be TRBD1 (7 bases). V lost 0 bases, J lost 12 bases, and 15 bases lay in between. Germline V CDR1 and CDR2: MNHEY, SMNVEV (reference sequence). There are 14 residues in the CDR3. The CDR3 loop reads CASSLSSGPGGQFF. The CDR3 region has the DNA TGTGCCAGCAGTTTATCTAGCGGCCCAGGGGGGCAGTTCTTC.

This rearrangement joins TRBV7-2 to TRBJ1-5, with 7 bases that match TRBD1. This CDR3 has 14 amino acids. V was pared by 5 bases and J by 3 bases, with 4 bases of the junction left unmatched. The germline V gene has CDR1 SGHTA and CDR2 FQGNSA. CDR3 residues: CASSQGQLNQPQHF. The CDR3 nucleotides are TGTGCCAGCAGCCAGGGACAGCTCAATCAGCCCCAGCATTTT.

CDR3 sequence: CASSPSTGLGETQYF. As DNA, the CDR3 is TGTGCCAGCTCACCATCGACAGGGCTAGGAGAGACCCAGTACTTC. The rearrangement joins TRBV18 to TRBJ2-5, with TRBD1 identical over 7 bases. The CDR3 consists of 15 residues. CDR1 is KGHSH, CDR2 LQKENI, per germline. Germline trimming cut 2 bases from V and 4 bases from J; bases unmatched to any gene: 7.

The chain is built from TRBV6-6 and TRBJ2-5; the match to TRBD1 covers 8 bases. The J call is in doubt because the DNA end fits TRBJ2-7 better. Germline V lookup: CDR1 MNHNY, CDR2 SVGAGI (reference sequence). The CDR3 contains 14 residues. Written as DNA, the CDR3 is TGTGCCAGCGGGCTTCCGGGACAGGCCTACGAGCAGTACTTC. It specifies CASGLPGQAYEQYF.

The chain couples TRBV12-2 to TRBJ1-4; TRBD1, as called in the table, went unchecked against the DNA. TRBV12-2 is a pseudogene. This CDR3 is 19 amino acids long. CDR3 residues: CASRLAQGGRTYCNEKLFF. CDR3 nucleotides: TGTGCAAGTCGCTTAGCGCAGGGGGGACGCACGTATTGTAATGAGAAACTGTTTTTT.

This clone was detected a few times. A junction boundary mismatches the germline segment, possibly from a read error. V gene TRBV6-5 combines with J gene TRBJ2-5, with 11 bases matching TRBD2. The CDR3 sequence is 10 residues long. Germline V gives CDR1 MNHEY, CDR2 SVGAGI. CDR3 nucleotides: TGTGCCAGCAGTTTACTAGCGGGGGACTTC. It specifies CASSLLAGDF.

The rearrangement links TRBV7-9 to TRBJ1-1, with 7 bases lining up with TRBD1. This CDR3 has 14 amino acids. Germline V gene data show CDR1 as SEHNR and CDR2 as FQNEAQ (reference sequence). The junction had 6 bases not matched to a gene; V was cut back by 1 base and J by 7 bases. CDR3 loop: CASSLEGAISEAFF. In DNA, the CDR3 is TGTGCCAGCAGCTTAGAGGGGGCGATCAGTGAAGCTTTCTTT. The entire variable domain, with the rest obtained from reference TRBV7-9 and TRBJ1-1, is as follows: DTGVSQNPRHKITKRGQNVTFRCDPISEHNRLYWYRQTLGQGPEFLTYFQNEAQLEKSRLLSDRFSAERPKGSFSTLEIQRTEQGDSAMYLCASSLEGAISEAFFGQGTRLTVV.

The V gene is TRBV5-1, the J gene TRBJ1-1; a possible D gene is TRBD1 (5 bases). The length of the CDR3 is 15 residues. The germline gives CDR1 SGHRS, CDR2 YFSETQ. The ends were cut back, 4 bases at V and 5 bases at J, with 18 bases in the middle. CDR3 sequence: CASSREVGRGTEAFF. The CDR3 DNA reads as TGCGCCAGCAGCCGAGAAGTAGGTAGGGGTACTGAAGCTTTCTTT.

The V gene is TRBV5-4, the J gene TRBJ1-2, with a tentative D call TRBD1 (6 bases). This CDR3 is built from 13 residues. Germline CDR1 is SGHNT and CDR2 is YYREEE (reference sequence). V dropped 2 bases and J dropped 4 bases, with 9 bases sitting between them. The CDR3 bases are TGTGCCAGCAGCTTCGGGGGGCCCTATGGCTACACCTTC. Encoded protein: CASSFGGPYGYTF.

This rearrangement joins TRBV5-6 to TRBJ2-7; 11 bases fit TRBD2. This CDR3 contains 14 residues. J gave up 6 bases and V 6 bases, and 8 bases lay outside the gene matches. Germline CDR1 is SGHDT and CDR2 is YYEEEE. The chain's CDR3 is CASNWGLAVVEQYF. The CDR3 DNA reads TGTGCCAGCAACTGGGGACTAGCGGTCGTCGAGCAGTACTTC.

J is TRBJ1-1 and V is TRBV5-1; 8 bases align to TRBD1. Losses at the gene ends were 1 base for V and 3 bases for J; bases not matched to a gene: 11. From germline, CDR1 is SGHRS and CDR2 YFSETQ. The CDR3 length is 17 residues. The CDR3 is CASSLWQGATGDTEAFF. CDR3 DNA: TGCGCCAGCAGCTTGTGGCAGGGGGCAACTGGGGACACTGAAGCTTTCTTT.

The CDR3 protein is CASSLKRIGGASYNEQFF. The CDR3 nucleotides read TGTGCCAGCAGCTTGAAAAGGATAGGGGGGGCCTCCTACAATGAGCAGTTCTTC. This chain links TRBV5-4 with TRBJ2-1; tentative D call: TRBD2 (7 bases). This CDR3 has 18 residues. The germline V and J ends were trimmed by 1 base and 0 bases, with 17 bases remaining between them. Germline CDR1 is SGHNT and CDR2 is YYREEE (reference sequence). Together with reference TRBV5-4 and TRBJ2-1, the CDR3 gives the full variable domain: ETGVTQSPTHLIKTRGQQVTLRCSSQSGHNTVSWYQQALGQGPQFIFQYYREEENGRGNFPPRFSGLQFPNYSSELNVNALELDDSALYLCASSLKRIGGASYNEQFFGPGTRLTVL.

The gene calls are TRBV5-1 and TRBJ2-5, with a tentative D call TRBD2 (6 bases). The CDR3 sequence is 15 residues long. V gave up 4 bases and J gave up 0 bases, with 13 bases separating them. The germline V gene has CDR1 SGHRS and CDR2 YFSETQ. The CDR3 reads CASSTAGNNQETQYF. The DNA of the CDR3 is TGCGCCAGCAGCACGGCGGGGAATAACCAAGAGACCCAGTACTTC. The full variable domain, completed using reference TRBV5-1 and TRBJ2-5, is KAGVTQTPRYLIKTRGQQVTLSCSPISGHRSVSWYQQTPGQGLQFLFEYFSETQRNKGNFPGRFSGRQFSNSRSEMNVSTLELGDSALYLCASSTAGNNQETQYFGPGTRLLVL.

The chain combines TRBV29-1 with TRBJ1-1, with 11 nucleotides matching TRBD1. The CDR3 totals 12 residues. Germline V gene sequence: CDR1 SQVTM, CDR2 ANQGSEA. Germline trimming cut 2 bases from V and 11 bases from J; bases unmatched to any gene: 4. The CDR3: CSVEQDRGRAFF. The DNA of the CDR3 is TGCAGCGTTGAACAGGACAGGGGGCGTGCTTTCTTT.

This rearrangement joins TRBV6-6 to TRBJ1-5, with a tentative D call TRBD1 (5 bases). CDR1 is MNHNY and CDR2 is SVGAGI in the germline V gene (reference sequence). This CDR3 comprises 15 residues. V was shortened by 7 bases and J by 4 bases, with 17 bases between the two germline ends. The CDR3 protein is CASTGGRDPNQPQHF. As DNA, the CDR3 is TGTGCCAGCACCGGGGGGAGGGACCCTAATCAGCCCCAGCATTTT.

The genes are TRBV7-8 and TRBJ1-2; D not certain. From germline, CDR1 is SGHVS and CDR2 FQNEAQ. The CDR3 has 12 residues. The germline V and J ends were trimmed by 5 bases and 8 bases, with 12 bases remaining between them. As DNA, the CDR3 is TGTGCCAGCAGCCAAAGTCGCGGCGGCTACACCTTC. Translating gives CASSQSRGGYTF.